The 24 T cell receptor beta chains in this list originate from one sample, sequenced in a study of cytomegalovirus exposure and HLA in healthy donors. 60 Vbeta and 13 Jbeta primers were used in PCR. The table came from immunoSEQ multiplex PCR; TCRdb's copy has only in-frame clones and leaves some out. Its table lists around 40,000 clones. The sample consisted of PBMCs. The receptor set was obtained from a human donor in good health.

The chain combines TRBV7-9 with TRBJ1-1; 8 bases are shared with TRBD1. V lost 3 bases and J lost 11; bases outside the gene matches: 11. Germline lookup yields CDR1 SEHNR and CDR2 FQNEAQ (reference sequence). The CDR3 consists of 14 residues. This CDR3 reads CASSFQTGTGNAFF. In nucleotides, the CDR3 is TGTGCCAGCAGCTTTCAGACCGGGACAGGTAATGCTTTCTTT.

Turning to this clone: The germline gene is not matched at one end of the junction; a read error may be the cause. The chain combines TRBV30 with TRBJ1-6; 7 nucleotides agree with TRBD1. Germline V lookup: CDR1 GTSNPN, CDR2 SVGIG (reference sequence). This CDR3 is built from 15 residues. CDR3 coding DNA: TGTGCCGGGAGTCCCCGGACAGGTCCTGGATCACCCCTCCACTTT. The encoded protein is CAGSPRTGPGSPLHF.

The chain uses TRBV18 and TRBJ2-5, with 7 bases fitting TRBD1. Unmatched junction bases numbered 5, after V lost 8 bases and J lost 2 bases. This CDR3 has 13 amino acids. CDR1 is KGHSH and CDR2 is LQKENI in the germline V gene. CDR3 region: CASNPGQQETQYF. Written as DNA, the CDR3 is TGTGCCAGCAACCCGGGACAGCAAGAGACCCAGTACTTC. Full variable domain (outside the CDR3, taken from reference TRBV18 and TRBJ2-5): NAGVMQNPRHLVRRRGQEARLRCSPMKGHSHVYWYRQLPEEGLKFMVYLQKENIIDESGMPKERFSAEFPKEGPSILRIQQVVRGDSAAYFCASNPGQQETQYFGPGTRLLVL.

The rearrangement links TRBV5-1 to TRBJ1-5; 8 nucleotides match TRBD1. Germline lookup yields CDR1 SGHRS and CDR2 YFSETQ. The CDR3 contains 17 residues. The V segment lost 10 bases and the J segment 4 bases; nucleotides outside the gene matches: 19. This CDR3 reads CAARGLTPGQENQPQHF. The CDR3 region has the DNA TGCGCCGCAAGGGGGCTCACTCCGGGACAGGAGAATCAGCCCCAGCATTTT.

Turning to this clone: The identical CDR3 is also encoded by other nucleotide sequences in the sample. The chain combines TRBV6-5 with TRBJ1-1, with 7 bases fitting TRBD1. The junction had 6 bases not matched to a gene; V was cut back by 11 bases and J by 0 bases. Germline CDR1 reads MNHEY; CDR2 reads SVGAGI. CDR3 length: 13 amino acids. CDR3 sequence: CAARQGLNTEAFF. CDR3 DNA: TGTGCCGCTAGACAGGGTCTGAACACTGAAGCTTTCTTT.

The chain employs TRBV27 and TRBJ1-4; the match to TRBD1 covers 8 bases. The CDR3 runs to 15 residues. V lost 5 bases and J lost 8; bases outside the gene matches: 10. Germline V gene data show CDR1 as MNHEY and CDR2 as SMNVEV (reference sequence). The CDR3 bases are TGTGCCAGCAGTCACTCGGACAGGGCGAGGGAAAAACTGTTTTTT. Amino acid sequence: CASSHSDRAREKLFF.

J is TRBJ2-7 and V is TRBV27, with TRBD1 matching over 10 bases. The trim removed 3 bases at V and 4 bases at J, leaving 12 bases unmatched. Germline loops: CDR1 MNHEY, CDR2 SMNVEV (reference sequence). This CDR3 is built from 17 residues. CDR3 nucleotide sequence: TGTGCCAGCAGTTTTTCCGGGACAGGGGAATATTTTTACGAGCAGTACTTC. Translation: CASSFSGTGEYFYEQYF.

V gene TRBV5-3 combines with J gene TRBJ1-1; D not certain. TRBV5-3 is recorded as an ORF, its role being uncertain. V was clipped by 0 bases and J by 1 base, with 16 bases between them. The CDR3 consists of 17 residues. The CDR3 protein is CARSLGSNTVGNTEAFF. Here the CDR3 DNA reads TGTGCCAGAAGCTTGGGGTCAAATACCGTCGGGAACACTGAAGCTTTCTTT.

The V and J genes are TRBV7-3 and TRBJ2-1, with 8 bases lining up with TRBD1. The CDR3 is 15 amino acids. V was pared by 4 bases and J by 6 bases, with 8 bases of the junction left unmatched. Germline CDR1 is SGHTA and CDR2 is FQGTGA. The CDR3, as DNA: TGTGCCAGCAGCTCCCTCCAGGGGGCGCGCAATGAGCAGTTCTTC. Translation: CASSSLQGARNEQFF.

The J gene is TRBJ1-3, the V gene TRBV2; 7 bases map to TRBD1. Germline V gene sequence: CDR1 SNHLY, CDR2 FYNNEI. This CDR3 region has 15 residues. Trimming removed 2 bases from V and 0 bases from J; junction bases left unmatched: 1. The CDR3 region has the DNA TGTGCCAGCAGTGAATCAGGGGGCTCTGGAAACACCATATATTTT. It is translated as CASSESGGSGNTIYF.

The V gene is TRBV28, the J gene TRBJ2-7; D remains unclear. V shed 6 bases and J shed 3 bases, with 15 bases lying between them. The CDR3 runs 14 residues. CDR1 and CDR2 from the germline V gene are MDHEN and SYDVKM. The CDR3 nucleotides read TGTGCCAGCAGCCCACAGTTTCCCGACTACGAGCAGTACTTC. Translated: CASSPQFPDYEQYF.

This chain links TRBV6-1 with TRBJ2-7, with 8 bases matching TRBD2. The V gene end was trimmed by 7 bases and the J gene end by 5 bases; junction bases not matched to a gene: 10. This CDR3 spans 14 amino acids. CDR1 and CDR2 from the germline V gene are MNHNS and SASEGT. This CDR3 reads CASNLAGGVDEQYF. In DNA, the CDR3 is TGTGCCAGCAACCTGGCCGGGGGGGTCGACGAGCAGTACTTC.

The V gene is TRBV13, the J gene TRBJ1-2; D may be TRBD1 (6 bases). CDR1 is PRHDT and CDR2 is FYEKMQ in the germline V gene (reference sequence). V lost 5 bases, J lost 3 bases, and 19 bases lay in between. The CDR3 length is 16 residues. The CDR3 nucleotides are TGTGCCAGCAGCCAGGGGCGGGCCCGGGGGGACTATGGCTACACCTTC. This codes for CASSQGRARGDYGYTF.

V usage is TRBV5-4 and J usage is TRBJ1-2; D is perhaps TRBD1 (5 bases). The CDR3 is 13 residues long. Germline V lookup: CDR1 SGHNT, CDR2 YYREEE (reference sequence). With 4 bases removed from V and 7 bases from J, the gap between germline ends came to 14 bases. For the CDR3, the DNA is TGTGCCAGCAGCCTGCGTGGGGCCGTTGGCTACACCTTC. Its translation is CASSLRGAVGYTF.

The chain uses TRBV7-2 and TRBJ1-1; a possible D gene is TRBD1 (6 bases). Germline-derived CDR1 and CDR2 are SGHTA and FQGNSA. V was shortened by 5 bases and J by 3 bases, with 16 bases between the two germline ends. The CDR3 consists of 15 residues. In DNA form, the CDR3 reads TGTGCCAGCAGCCAGATCGCAGGGGTTGACACTGAAGCTTTCTTT. It specifies CASSQIAGVDTEAFF.

The genes are TRBV9 and TRBJ2-2; 8 bases match TRBD2. Germline CDR1 reads SGDLS; CDR2 reads YYNGEE. The CDR3 totals 14 residues. V lost 7 bases to trimming and J lost 4 bases; unmatched junction nucleotides: 6. The CDR3 region has the DNA TGTGCCAGCCGGGGGGGCGACCTCACCGGGGAGCTGTTTTTT. Translating gives CASRGGDLTGELFF.

J is TRBJ2-3 and V is TRBV28; no clear D gene. Trimming took off 6 bases at V and 6 bases at J, with 7 bases between the two ends. The length of the CDR3 is 11 residues. Germline CDR1 is MDHEN and CDR2 is SYDVKM. The CDR3 loop reads CASRLSDTQYF. The CDR3 nucleotides read TGTGCCAGCAGACTCTCGGATACGCAGTATTTT.

The chain is built from TRBV5-6 and TRBJ1-1; D is possibly TRBD1 (5 bases). The germline V gene encodes CDR1 SGHDT and CDR2 YYEEEE. Trimming took 4 bases from V and 1 from J, leaving 11 bases between them. CDR3 size: 14 residues. The DNA of the CDR3 is TGTGCCAGCAGCCATACACAGGAGAACACTGAAGCTTTCTTT. Its protein is CASSHTQENTEAFF.

The J gene is TRBJ2-1, the V gene TRBV7-9; no firm D call. V was clipped by 3 bases and J by 5 bases, with 5 bases between them. The CDR3 is 12 residues long. Germline V CDR1 and CDR2: SEHNR, FQNEAQ (reference sequence). The CDR3 is CASSLGDNEQFF. DNA of the CDR3: TGTGCCAGCAGCTTGGGCGACAATGAGCAGTTCTTC.

The J gene is TRBJ2-7, the V gene TRBV27; D perhaps matches TRBD1 (6 bases). Germline V gene data show CDR1 as MNHEY and CDR2 as SMNVEV (reference sequence). Between the trimmed V and J ends, which lost 0 bases and 0 bases, there was a span of 12 bases. The length of the CDR3 is 16 residues. CDR3 coding DNA: TGTGCCAGCAGTTTATCAGACAGGTTTAGCTCCTACGAGCAGTACTTC. Its translation is CASSLSDRFSSYEQYF.

The chain is built from TRBV10-1 and TRBJ2-6; TRBD1 is a possible D gene (5 bases). Germline CDR1 reads WNHNN; CDR2 reads SYGVQD (reference sequence). V lost 2 bases and J 2 bases, leaving 7 bases between the germline ends. The CDR3 consists of 15 residues. DNA for the CDR3: TGCGCCAGCAGTGAGGGGGCAGCTGGGGCCAACGTCCTGACTTTC. The encoded protein is CASSEGAAGANVLTF.

The V and J genes are TRBV6-1 and TRBJ1-2; 7 positions match TRBD1. Germline V lookup: CDR1 MNHNS, CDR2 SASEGT. The J segment lost 6 bases and the V segment lost 6 bases, leaving 7 bases of the junction unmatched. The CDR3 has 13 residues. CDR3 nucleotides: TGTGCCAGCAGAGGACAGGTACTGAATGGCTACACCTTC. Its translation: CASRGQVLNGYTF.

The CDR3 loop reads CATHLFFGDTQYF. Here the CDR3 DNA reads TGTGCCACCCATCTTTTTTTCGGAGATACGCAGTATTTT. This chain uses TRBV5-6 with TRBJ2-3; D is unclear. Germline loops: CDR1 SGHDT, CDR2 YYEEEE. The CDR3 is made up of 13 amino acids. V lost 9 bases, J lost 5 bases, and 16 bases lay in between. Variable domain in full (rest from reference TRBV5-6 and TRBJ2-3): DAGVTQSPTHLIKTRGQQVTLRCSPKSGHDTVSWYQQALGQGPQFIFQYYEEEERQRGNFPDRFSGHQFPNYSSELNVNALLLGDSALYLCATHLFFGDTQYFGPGTRLTVL.

V and J are TRBV30 and TRBJ1-1, with D unclear. This CDR3 has 15 residues. With 4 bases removed from V and 3 bases from J, the gap between germline ends came to 18 bases. The germline gives CDR1 GTSNPN, CDR2 SVGIG (reference sequence). CDR3 amino acids: CAWKLRTGWDTEAFF. CDR3 nucleotides: TGTGCCTGGAAGTTAAGGACGGGGTGGGACACTGAAGCTTTCTTT.